This is a list of T cell receptor beta chains from one sample in a study of blood T cell repertoires in COVID-19. Using immunoSEQ multiplex PCR, the repertoire was profiled, and TCRdb retains in-frame clones only, with some absent. The sample has fewer than 250,000 clones; approximately 80% are singletons. The sample taken for sequencing was peripheral blood. The origin of the receptors is a man aged 55 to 70 with acute or convalescent COVID-19. Both conserved end residues are part of each CDR3. A D gene is named only where the DNA matches it firmly. Size is omitted from some rows. Given values are once, few, many or a class for expanded clones.

v_call	d_call	j_call	clone_size	cdr3_nt	cdr3_aa
TRBV2	TRBD1	TRBJ2-3	-	TGTGCCAGCAGTCCCCGGACAGGGGGGGATACGCAGTATTTT	CASSPRTGGDTQYF
TRBV7-8	-	TRBJ2-7	once	TGTGCCAGCAGCTTGGGCGCGCACTCCTACGAGCAGTACTTC	CASSLGAHSYEQYF
TRBV6-5	-	TRBJ1-5	-	TGTGCCAGCAGTTACTCGATCCGGGTCTCCGCTCAGCCCCAGCATTTT	CASSYSIRVSAQPQHF
TRBV19	-	TRBJ2-7	-	TGTGCCAGTAGTATAGTTTTCACAGCTTCCTACGAGCAGTACTTC	CASSIVFTASYEQYF
TRBV10-1	-	TRBJ1-3	-	TGCGCCAGCAGTGAGGGCAGGGGCTTCGGAAACACCATATATTTT	CASSEGRGFGNTIYF
TRBV24-1	TRBD1	TRBJ1-1	many	TGTGCCACCAGTGATAGTGGACAGGGGGGTTTGTCTGAAGCTTTCTTT	CATSDSGQGGLSEAFF
TRBV5-6	-	TRBJ1-1	-	TGTGCCAGCAGCTTGCGCCGGGCAGGGGTGAACACTGAAGCTTTCTTT	CASSLRRAGVNTEAFF
TRBV2	TRBD2	TRBJ2-7	-	TGTGCCAGCAATGACCCGGGACTACCAACCTACGAGCAGTACTTC	CASNDPGLPTYEQYF
TRBV11-2	-	TRBJ1-2	-	TGTGCCAGCAGCAGACTTCAGGGAACCGATTATGGCTACACCTTC	CASSRLQGTDYGYTF
TRBV4-1	TRBD2	TRBJ2-7	-	TGCGCCAGCAGCCAACTAGCGGGGGGCCCCTACGAGCAGTACTTC	CASSQLAGGPYEQYF
TRBV5-4	-	TRBJ1-1	-	TGTGCCAGCAGCTTGTATAACACTGAAGCTTTCTTT	CASSLYNTEAFF
TRBV5-8	TRBD1	TRBJ1-1	-	TGTGCCAGCAGCTTGTCCGGGACAGGGTTTAGAAAAACTGAAGCTTTCTTT	CASSLSGTGFRKTEAFF
TRBV7-9	TRBD1	TRBJ1-1	-	TGTGCCAGCAGCTTAGTTCAGGGGGCTAGTGAAGCTTTCTTT	CASSLVQGASEAFF
TRBV5-6	-	TRBJ1-4	few	TGTGCCAGCAGCTTGAAGGGGCTTGATGAAAAACTGTTTTTT	CASSLKGLDEKLFF
TRBV2	-	TRBJ2-5	few	TGTGCCAGCAGTGAGTGGCTCAAAGAGACCCAGTACTTC	CASSEWLKETQYF
TRBV29-1	-	TRBJ1-1	-	TGCAGCGTCCAACGCAGGCCCACTGAAGCTTTCTTT	CSVQRRPTEAFF
TRBV10-3	-	TRBJ1-5	once	TGTGCCATCAGCGATCCGTATCGAGAACAGCCCCAGCATTTT	CAISDPYREQPQHF
TRBV9	TRBD2	TRBJ2-5	many	TGTGCCAGCAGCACCAGCGGGGCCACCCAAGAGACCCAGTACTTC	CASSTSGATQETQYF
TRBV6-5	-	TRBJ1-2	-	TGTGCCAGCAGCCTGTCCGGGGATTTAGGCTACACCTTC	CASSLSGDLGYTF
TRBV9	TRBD1	TRBJ1-6	-	TGTGCCAGCAGCGCACCAGGGACAGCCCCAAATTCACCCCTCCACTTT	CASSAPGTAPNSPLHF
TRBV7-2	-	TRBJ1-2	-	TGTGCCAGCAGCTTAACACAATTGCCCGGCTACACCTTC	CASSLTQLPGYTF
TRBV6-5	-	TRBJ1-2	-	TGTGCCAGCTGGGCCAGGAGGAACTATGGCTACACCTTC	CASWARRNYGYTF
TRBV5-1	TRBD1	TRBJ1-6	-	TGCGCCAGCAGCCCAGGGACAGGGCGGTATAATTCACCCCTCCACTTT	CASSPGTGRYNSPLHF
TRBV28	-	TRBJ1-5	-	TGTGCCAGCAGTTTCCCCAGGTCCAGTAAGGCCCAGCATTTT	CASSFPRSSKAQHF
TRBV19	TRBD1	TRBJ2-5	-	TGTGCCAGTAGTGTTACCGGGACAGGGTGGGAGACCCAGTACTTC	CASSVTGTGWETQYF
TRBV6-6	-	TRBJ1-3	-	TGTGCCAGCAGAGACACAGGAAACACCATATATTTT	CASRDTGNTIYF
TRBV28	-	TRBJ1-1	-	TGTGCCAGCAGTCCCCTGGATTATACAGGCGGGGGGACTGAAGCTTTCTTT	CASSPLDYTGGGTEAFF
TRBV30	-	TRBJ2-1	-	TGTGCCTGGAGTGTAACAGGCAATGAGCAGTTCTTC	CAWSVTGNEQFF
TRBV7-9	-	TRBJ2-2	-	TGTGCCAGCAGCTTTCTCGCCGGGGAGCTGTTTTTT	CASSFLAGELFF
TRBV3-1/TRBV3-2	TRBD1	TRBJ2-3	-	TGTGCCAGCTCCCTGCAGGGGGCTAGCACAGATACGCAGTATTTT	CASSLQGASTDTQYF
TRBV5-4	-	TRBJ2-1	-	TGTGCCAGCAGCTTGGATGGGGGCCGCAGGGATGAGCAGTTCTTC	CASSLDGGRRDEQFF
TRBV10-3	TRBD1	TRBJ1-5	-	TGTGCCATCAGTGAGGTAGGGGGCGGTCAGCCCCAGCATTTT	CAISEVGGGQPQHF
TRBV9	-	TRBJ2-2	-	TGTGCCAGCAGCGTAGAGGCGGGACCAGTCGGGGAGCTGTTTTTT	CASSVEAGPVGELFF
TRBV7-3	-	TRBJ2-5	once	TGTGCCAGCAGCTTAACGGCCCAAGAGACCCAGTACTTC	CASSLTAQETQYF
TRBV3-1/TRBV3-2	-	TRBJ1-2	-	TGTGCCAGCAGCCAAGAGCCAGTTACTAACTATGGCTACACCTTC	CASSQEPVTNYGYTF
TRBV27	-	TRBJ1-5	-	TGTGCCAGCAGTTTACGGGATAGCAATCAGCCCCAGCATTTT	CASSLRDSNQPQHF
TRBV2	-	TRBJ2-1	-	TGTGCCAGCAGTGTCCAGGGCGACGGTGAGCAGTTCTTC	CASSVQGDGEQFF
TRBV19	-	TRBJ1-4	-	TGTGCCAGTAGTCATCTCCGGGTGTCGACTAATGAAAAACTGTTTTTT	CASSHLRVSTNEKLFF
TRBV7-3	TRBD1	TRBJ2-5	-	TGTGCCAGCAGCTCGACAGGGGGACAAGAGACCCAGTACTTC	CASSSTGGQETQYF
TRBV6-5	-	TRBJ2-7	-	TGTGCCAGCAGTTGGCGCGGAGGGGGCGTTTACGAGCAGTACTTC	CASSWRGGGVYEQYF
TRBV9	-	TRBJ1-6	many	TGTGCCAGCAGCGTAGGGACAGTTAATAATTCACCCCTCCACTTT	CASSVGTVNNSPLHF